The 3 T cell receptor beta chains reported below all come from one sample, sequenced in a study of T cell responses to AZD1222 COVID-19 vaccine. Generated by immunoSEQ multiplex PCR, the TCRdb table keeps only in-frame clones and is missing some. The repertoire includes some 120,000 clones, about 90% of them detected once, and around 5.8% sits in the top ten. The specimen was peripheral blood, collected on day 0 of AZD1222 vaccination. The receptors were sampled from an adult in good health.

CDR3 in amino acids: CASSIAGTGSYEQYF. CDR3 in DNA: TGTGCCAGTAGTATAGCCGGGACAGGATCCTACGAGCAGTACTTC. The chain couples TRBV19 to TRBJ2-7, with 8 positions matching TRBD1. V shed 1 base and J 1 base; nucleotides not matched to a gene: 3. Germline V gives CDR1 LNHDA, CDR2 SQIVND (reference sequence). The CDR3 covers 15 residues.

In its sample, this clone was seen a few times. This chain joins TRBV28 and TRBJ1-1; D call uncertain. CDR3 length equals 12 residues. Deletions cut 5 bases from V and 11 bases from J, with 15 bases between. The V gene's germline CDR1 is MDHEN and CDR2 SYDVKM. The CDR3 nucleotides are TGTGCCAGCAGTCCCCAATTCGGAGGCGCTTTCTTT. It translates to CASSPQFGGAFF.

The chain is built from TRBV19 and TRBJ1-5; no clear D. The CDR3 is 13 residues long. Germline V gene sequence: CDR1 LNHDA, CDR2 SQIVND (reference sequence). V lost 7 bases and J 0 bases, leaving 7 bases between the germline ends. Here the CDR3 DNA reads TGTGCCAGTACAGCGTATAGCAATCAGCCCCAGCATTTT. Protein product: CASTAYSNQPQHF.